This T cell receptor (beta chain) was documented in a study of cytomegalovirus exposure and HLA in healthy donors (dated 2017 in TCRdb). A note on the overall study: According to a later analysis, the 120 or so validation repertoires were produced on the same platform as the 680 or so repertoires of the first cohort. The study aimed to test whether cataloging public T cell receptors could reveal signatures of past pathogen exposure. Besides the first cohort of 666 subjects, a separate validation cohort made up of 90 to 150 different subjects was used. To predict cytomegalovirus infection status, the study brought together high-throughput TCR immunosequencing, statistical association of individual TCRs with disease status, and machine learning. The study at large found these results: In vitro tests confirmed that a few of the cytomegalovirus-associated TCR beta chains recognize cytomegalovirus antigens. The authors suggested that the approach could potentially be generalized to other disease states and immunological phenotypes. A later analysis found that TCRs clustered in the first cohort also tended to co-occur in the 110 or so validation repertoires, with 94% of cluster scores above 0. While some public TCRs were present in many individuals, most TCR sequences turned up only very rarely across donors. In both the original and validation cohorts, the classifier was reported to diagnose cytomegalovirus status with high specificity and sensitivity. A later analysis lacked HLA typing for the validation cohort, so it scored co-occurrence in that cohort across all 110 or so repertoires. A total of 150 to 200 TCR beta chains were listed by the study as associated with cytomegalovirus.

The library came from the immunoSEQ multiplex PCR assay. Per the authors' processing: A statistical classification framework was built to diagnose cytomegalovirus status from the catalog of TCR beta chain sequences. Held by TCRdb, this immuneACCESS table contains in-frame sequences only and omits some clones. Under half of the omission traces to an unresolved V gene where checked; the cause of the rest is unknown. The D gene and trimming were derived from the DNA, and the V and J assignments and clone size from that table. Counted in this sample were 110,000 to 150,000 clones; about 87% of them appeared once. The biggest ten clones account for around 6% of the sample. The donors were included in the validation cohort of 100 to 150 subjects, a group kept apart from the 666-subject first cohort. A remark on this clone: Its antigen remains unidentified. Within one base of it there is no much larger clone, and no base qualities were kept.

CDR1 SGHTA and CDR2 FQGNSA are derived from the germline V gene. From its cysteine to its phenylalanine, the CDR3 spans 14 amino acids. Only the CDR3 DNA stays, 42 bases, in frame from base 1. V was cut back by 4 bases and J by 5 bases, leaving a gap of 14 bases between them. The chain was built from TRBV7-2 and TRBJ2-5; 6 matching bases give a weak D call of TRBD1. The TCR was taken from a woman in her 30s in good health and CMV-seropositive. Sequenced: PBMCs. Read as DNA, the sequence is TGTGCCAGCAGCTCCCGGAAGGGGGATGAGACCCAGTACTTC. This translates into CASSSRKGDETQYF.